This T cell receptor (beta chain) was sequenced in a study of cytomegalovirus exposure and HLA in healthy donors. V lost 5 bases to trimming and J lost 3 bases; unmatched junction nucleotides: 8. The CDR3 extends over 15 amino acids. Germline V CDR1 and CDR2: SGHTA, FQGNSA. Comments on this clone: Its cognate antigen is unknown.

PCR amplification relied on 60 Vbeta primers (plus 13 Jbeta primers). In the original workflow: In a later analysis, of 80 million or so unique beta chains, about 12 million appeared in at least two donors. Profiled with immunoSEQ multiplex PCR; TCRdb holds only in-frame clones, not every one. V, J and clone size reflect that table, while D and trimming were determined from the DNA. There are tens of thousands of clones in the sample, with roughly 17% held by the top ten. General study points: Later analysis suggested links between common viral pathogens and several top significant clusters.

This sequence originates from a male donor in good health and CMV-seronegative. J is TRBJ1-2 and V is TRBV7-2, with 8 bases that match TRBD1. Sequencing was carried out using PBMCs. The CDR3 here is CASSLATGDYYGYTF. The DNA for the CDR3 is TGTGCCAGCAGCCTGGCGACAGGGGACTACTATGGCTACACCTTC.